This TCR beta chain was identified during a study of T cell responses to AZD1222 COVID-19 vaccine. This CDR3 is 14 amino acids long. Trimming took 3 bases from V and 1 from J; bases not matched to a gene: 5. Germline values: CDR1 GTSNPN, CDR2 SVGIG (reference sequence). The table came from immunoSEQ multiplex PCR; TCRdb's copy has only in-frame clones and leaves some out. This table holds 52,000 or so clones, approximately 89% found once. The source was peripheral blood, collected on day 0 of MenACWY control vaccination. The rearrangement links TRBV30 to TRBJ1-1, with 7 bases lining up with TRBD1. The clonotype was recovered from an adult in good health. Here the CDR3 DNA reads TGTGCCTGGAGGCCAGACAGGGAGAACACTGAAGCTTTCTTT. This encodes CAWRPDRENTEAFF.